The T cell receptor (beta chain) under discussion was sequenced for a study of T-cell memory formation after mild COVID-19 (dated by TCRdb to the early 2020s). About the investigation overall: Most TCR sequence clusters were specific to one of the two donors. In a couple of donors, T-cell clones that expanded and contracted after mild COVID-19 were followed by sequencing TCRalpha and TCRbeta repertoires longitudinally. Two young, previously healthy adult volunteers, one female and one male, were included in the cohort.

Ficoll-Paque density gradient centrifugation was the method used to isolate PBMCs. The V and J ends are trimmed by 6 bases and 4 bases, leaving 17 bases between them. Measured from the cysteine to the phenylalanine, the CDR3 is 15 residues long. Left in the record is the CDR3 DNA by itself, 45 bases read in frame from the first base. CDR1 and CDR2 were assigned from the germline V gene as MDHEN and SYDVKM. This sample was sequenced with an Illumina NovaSeq 6000. TCRalpha and TCRbeta cDNA libraries were constructed by 5'RACE with constant-segment primers, with sample barcodes and unique molecular identifiers being introduced. RNA was extracted from every sample with Trizol reagent. Library amplification was performed in two PCR steps, and a second sample barcode and Illumina TruSeq adapters were introduced in the second step. Sequencing of the libraries was done on an Illumina NovaSeq, producing 2 x 150 bp paired-end reads. Per the source publication's procedure: Demultiplexing of reads and collapsing into UMI-guided consensus sequences were performed with migec v1.2.7. With mixcr v2.1.11, UMI consensuses were aligned to TRA and TRB V and J templates and assembled into clonotypes. Expanded or contracted clonotypes were those called significant by both edgeR and NoisET, with noise models trained on biological replicates. For edgeR calls, a false discovery rate-adjusted p below 0.01 and a log2 fold-change threshold of 1 were applied. As an exploratory analysis of dynamics, max-normalized trajectories of the 1000 most abundant clonotypes were examined with PCA combined with hierarchical clustering. Separately sequenced CD4+ and CD8+ repertoires were used to assign a CD4 or CD8 phenotype to each responding clone. TCRdb ran its own pipeline on the public reads, namely fastp trimming at Q25 and MiXCR clone calling, and kept in-frame beta chains. Each CDR3 protein gets just one entry, which takes the most common genes and DNA from the rows behind it. TCRdb assigned the V and J calls; the authors' analysis was not used. The sample table holds roughly 110,000 distinct CDR3 sequences, of which around 12% were seen once. Around 26% of the sample is held by the ten biggest clonotypes.

In regard to this clonotype: This clone's antigen is unknown. It has no much larger one-base neighbor in the sample; base qualities were not kept.

Points the paper makes about the study in general: The second-wave clones that peaked on day 37 were not confirmed to be SARS-CoV-2 specific. The detection of some responding clones in pre-infection memory suggests that pre-existing cross-reactive memory T cells joined the SARS-CoV-2 response. Clones contracting from day 15 to 85 had balanced CD4/CD8 phenotypes, while a second wave expanding from day 15 to 37 was biased towards CD4+. Contracting CD4+ clones were located mainly in the CM and EM memory subsets, whereas CD8+ clones were found to be enriched in EMRA. The study covered only two mild cases, and larger cohorts including severe cases with pre-infection samples were considered necessary.

Sequencing was carried out using PBMCs or a T cell subset sorted from them (not recorded which). The V and J segments used are TRBV28 and TRBJ2-3; the D segment could be TRBD1, given 6 matching bases. This TCR derives from an adult woman who had mild COVID-19 (a few samples of this study predate the infection). The sample titles of this study are shuffled in the database, so cell type and time point are left out; the donor was told from shared clones. The CDR3 region has the sequence CASRSDRSSPDTQYF. The DNA sequence is given as TGTGCCAGCAGATCGGACAGAAGCTCACCAGATACGCAGTATTTT. Beyond the CDR3, the reference TRBV28 and TRBJ2-3 genes provide the residues; the full variable domain reads: DVKVTQSSRYLVKRTGEKVFLECVQDMDHENMFWYRQDPGLGLRLIYFSYDVKMKEKGDIPEGYSVSREKKERFSLILESASTNQTSMYLCASRSDRSSPDTQYFGPGTRLTVL.